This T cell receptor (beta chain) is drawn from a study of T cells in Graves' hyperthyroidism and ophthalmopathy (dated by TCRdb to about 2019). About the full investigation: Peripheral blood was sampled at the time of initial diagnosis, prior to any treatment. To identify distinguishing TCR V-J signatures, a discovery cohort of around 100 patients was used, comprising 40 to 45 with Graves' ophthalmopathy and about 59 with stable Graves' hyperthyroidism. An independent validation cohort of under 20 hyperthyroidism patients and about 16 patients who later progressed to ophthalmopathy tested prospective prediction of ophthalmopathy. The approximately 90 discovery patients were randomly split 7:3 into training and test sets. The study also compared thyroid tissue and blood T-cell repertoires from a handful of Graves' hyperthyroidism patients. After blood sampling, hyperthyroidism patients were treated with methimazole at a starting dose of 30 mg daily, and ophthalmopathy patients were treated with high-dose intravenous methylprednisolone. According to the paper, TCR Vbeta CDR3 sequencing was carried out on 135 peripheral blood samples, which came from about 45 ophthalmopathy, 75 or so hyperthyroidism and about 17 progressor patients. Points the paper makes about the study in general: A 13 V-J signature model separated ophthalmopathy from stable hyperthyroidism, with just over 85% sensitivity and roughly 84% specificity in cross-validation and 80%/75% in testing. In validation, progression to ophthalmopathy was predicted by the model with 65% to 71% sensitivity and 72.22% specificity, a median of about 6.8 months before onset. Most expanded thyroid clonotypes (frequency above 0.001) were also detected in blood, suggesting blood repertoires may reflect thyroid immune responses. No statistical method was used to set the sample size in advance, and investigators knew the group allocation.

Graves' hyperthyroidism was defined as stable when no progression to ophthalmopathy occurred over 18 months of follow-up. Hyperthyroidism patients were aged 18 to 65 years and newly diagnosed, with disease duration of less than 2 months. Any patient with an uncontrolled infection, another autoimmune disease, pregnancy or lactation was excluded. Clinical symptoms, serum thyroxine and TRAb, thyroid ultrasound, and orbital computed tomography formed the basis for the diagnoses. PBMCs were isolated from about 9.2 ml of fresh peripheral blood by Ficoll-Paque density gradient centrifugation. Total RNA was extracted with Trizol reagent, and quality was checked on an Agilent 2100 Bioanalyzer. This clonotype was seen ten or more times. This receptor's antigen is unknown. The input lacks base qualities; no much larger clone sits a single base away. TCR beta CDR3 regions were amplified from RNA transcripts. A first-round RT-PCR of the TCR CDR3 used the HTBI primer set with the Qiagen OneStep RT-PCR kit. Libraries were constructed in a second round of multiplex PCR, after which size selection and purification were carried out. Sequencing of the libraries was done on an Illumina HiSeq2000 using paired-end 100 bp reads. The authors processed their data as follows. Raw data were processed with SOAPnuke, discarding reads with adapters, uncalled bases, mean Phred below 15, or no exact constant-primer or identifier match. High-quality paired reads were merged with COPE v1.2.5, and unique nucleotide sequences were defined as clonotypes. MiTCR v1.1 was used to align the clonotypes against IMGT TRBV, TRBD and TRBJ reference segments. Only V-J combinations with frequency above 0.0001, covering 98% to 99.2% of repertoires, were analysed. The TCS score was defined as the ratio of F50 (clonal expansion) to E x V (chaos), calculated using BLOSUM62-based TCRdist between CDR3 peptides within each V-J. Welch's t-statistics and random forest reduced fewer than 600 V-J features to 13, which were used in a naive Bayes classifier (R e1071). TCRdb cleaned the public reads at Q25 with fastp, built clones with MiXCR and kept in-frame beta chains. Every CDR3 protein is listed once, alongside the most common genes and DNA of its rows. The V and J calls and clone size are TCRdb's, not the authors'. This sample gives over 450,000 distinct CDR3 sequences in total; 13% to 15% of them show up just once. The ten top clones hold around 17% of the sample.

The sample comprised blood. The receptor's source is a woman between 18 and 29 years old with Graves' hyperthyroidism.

The nucleotides read TGCAGTGCTAGAGATCAAGGACAGAACACCGGGGAGCTGTTTTTT. The encoded protein is CSARDQGQNTGELFF. The receptor chain draws on TRBV20-1 and TRBJ2-2, and perhaps TRBD1 as D gene, on 5 matching bases. The junction shows trimming of 0 bases on V and 1 base on J, plus 9 bases between the germline ends. From the germline V gene (reference sequence), CDR1 is DFQATT and CDR2 is SNEGSKA. The CDR3 numbers 15 residues from cysteine through phenylalanine. The CDR3 DNA has 45 bases and is translated from base 1.